The text below deals with one TCR beta chain. This sample is drawn from a study of blood T cell repertoires in COVID-19. Turning to the study itself: Specimens from acute and convalescent COVID-19 originated in the United States, Italy and Spain. Sources were T cells, B-cell-depleted T cells, or PBMCs; the material itself was cDNA or gDNA.

Per the germline V gene, CDR1 is MRHNA and CDR2 is SNTAGT. This CDR3 has 14 amino acids. Trimming removed 4 bases from V and 1 base from J, with 8 bases in between. Original processing notes: Nucleated cell number was recorded as an estimate derived from reference gene primer amplification. TCRdb's copy holds only in-frame clones and misses some; the assay was immunoSEQ multiplex PCR. The DNA gave D and trimming, while V, J and clone size come from that table. The table lists 70,000 or so clones, around 90% of them singletons. The chain joins TRBV6-4 to TRBJ1-5; D is unclear. This TCR was recovered from a man aged 50-59 years with acute or convalescent COVID-19. Specimen: peripheral blood. The CDR3 region has the DNA TGTGCCAGCAGTGCTCACGGGAGCAATCAGCCCCAGCATTTT. As protein: CASSAHGSNQPQHF.